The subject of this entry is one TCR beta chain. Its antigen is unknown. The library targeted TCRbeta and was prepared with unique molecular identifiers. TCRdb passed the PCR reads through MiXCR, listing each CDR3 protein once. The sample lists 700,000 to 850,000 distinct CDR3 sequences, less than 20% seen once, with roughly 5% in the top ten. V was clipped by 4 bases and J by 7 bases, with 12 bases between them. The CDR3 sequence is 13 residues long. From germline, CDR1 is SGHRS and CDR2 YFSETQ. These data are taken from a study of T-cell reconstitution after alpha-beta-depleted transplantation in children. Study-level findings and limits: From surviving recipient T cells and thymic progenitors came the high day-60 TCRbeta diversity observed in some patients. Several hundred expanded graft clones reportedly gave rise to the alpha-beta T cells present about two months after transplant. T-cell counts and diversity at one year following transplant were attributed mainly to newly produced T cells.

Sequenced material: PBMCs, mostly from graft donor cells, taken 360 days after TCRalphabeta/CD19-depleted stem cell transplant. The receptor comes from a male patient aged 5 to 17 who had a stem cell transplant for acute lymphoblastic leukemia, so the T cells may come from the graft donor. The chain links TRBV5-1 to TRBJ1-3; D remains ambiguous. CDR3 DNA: TGCGCCAGCAGCCCCGTCCCGGACAACACCATATATTTT. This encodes CASSPVPDNTIYF. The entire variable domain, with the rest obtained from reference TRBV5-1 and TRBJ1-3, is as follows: KAGVTQTPRYLIKTRGQQVTLSCSPISGHRSVSWYQQTPGQGLQFLFEYFSETQRNKGNFPGRFSGRQFSNSRSEMNVSTLELGDSALYLCASSPVPDNTIYFGEGSWLTVV.